This T cell receptor (beta chain) was captured in a study of T cells in localized non-small cell lung cancer. With respect to this clone: Its target is not known.

Study-wide results and limits: Uninvolved adjacent lung had more T cell clonality than any other tissue, topping tumor. Heterogeneity remains possible, as sequencing covered one tumor region only. Detection in adjacent lung was observed for a median around 55 of the top 100 tumor clones.

CDR1 is MNHEY, CDR2 SMNVEV, per germline (reference sequence). With 5 bases clipped from V and 4 bases from J, the junction kept 8 bases outside the gene matches. The CDR3 spans 16 residues. Only in-frame clones appear in the TCRdb table, and some are missing; sequencing was by immunoSEQ multiplex PCR. The sample comprises more than 40,000 clones, more than 85% of which are singletons, and over 2% rests with the top ten. This sequence was found in a man aged 40 to 75 with stage II lung adenocarcinoma. V usage is TRBV27 and J usage is TRBJ2-3; 11 bases are a match to TRBD1. Sequences were derived from PBMCs, sampled before any cancer treatment. The DNA for the CDR3 is TGTGCCAGCAGTCTAATCGGACAGGGGGCGGCAGATACGCAGTATTTT. Translation: CASSLIGQGAADTQYF.